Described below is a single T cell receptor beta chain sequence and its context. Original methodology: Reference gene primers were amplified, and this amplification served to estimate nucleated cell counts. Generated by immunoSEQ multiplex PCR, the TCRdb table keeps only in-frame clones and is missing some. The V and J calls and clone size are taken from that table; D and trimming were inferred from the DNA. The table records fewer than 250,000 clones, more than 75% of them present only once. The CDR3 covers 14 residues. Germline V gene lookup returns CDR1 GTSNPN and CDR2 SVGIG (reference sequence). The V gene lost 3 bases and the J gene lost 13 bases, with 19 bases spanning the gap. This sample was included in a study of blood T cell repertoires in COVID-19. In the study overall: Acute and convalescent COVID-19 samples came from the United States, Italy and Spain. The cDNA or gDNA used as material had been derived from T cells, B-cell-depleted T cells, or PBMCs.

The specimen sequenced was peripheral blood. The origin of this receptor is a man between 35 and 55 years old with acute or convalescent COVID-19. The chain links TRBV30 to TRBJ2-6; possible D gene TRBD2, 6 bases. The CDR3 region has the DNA TGTGCCTGGAGCCTCCCCGGGACTCCAAAAGTCCTGACTTTC. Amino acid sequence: CAWSLPGTPKVLTF.